Each of the 13 T cell receptor beta chains below was sequenced from the same sample in a study of post-analysis software for immune sequencing data (dated by TCRdb to between 2015 and 2016). These receptors' targets are unknown. Library preparation employed PCR. Instrument on record: Illumina HiSeq 2500. Unique molecular identifiers were incorporated into TCR beta cDNA libraries to reduce PCR and sequencing biases. TCRdb reworked the public reads: Q25 trimming with fastp, MiXCR clone assembly, productive beta chains retained. Identical CDR3 proteins give one entry, which carries the most common genes and DNA. For this sample there are hundreds of thousands of distinct CDR3 sequences; 53% appear just once. 4.6% of the sample rests with the top ten. Broad study findings and their caveats: Patients showed significantly higher frequencies than controls for a handful of TRBV segments, among them TRBV5-6, TRBV5-1 and TRBV20-1.

Sequenced material: blood. Receptors originate from a girl aged 5 to 17 with multiple sclerosis.

With regard to this clonotype: Mismatch with germline at one junction end may stem from a read error. The V and J genes are TRBV20-1 and TRBJ2-7; D gene uncertain. Germline loops: CDR1 DFQATT, CDR2 SNEGSKA (reference sequence). CDR3 size: 13 residues. In nucleotides, the CDR3 is TGCAGTGCTAGAGATTCGGTCCTCTACGAGCAGGACTTC. Encoded protein: CSARDSVLYEQDF.

The V call is TRBV29-1, the J call TRBJ2-1; 10 nucleotides align to TRBD2. The CDR3 is made up of 13 amino acids. Germline V gives CDR1 SQVTM, CDR2 ANQGSEA. The ends lost 6 bases at V and 5 bases at J; junction bases unmatched: 4. The CDR3 DNA sequence: TGCAGCGTAAGCGGGAGGGCCGACAATGAGCAGTTCTTC. Encoded protein: CSVSGRADNEQFF.

This sequence joins TRBV20-1 and TRBJ2-1, with D maybe TRBD1 (7 bases). The length of the CDR3 is 15 residues. Germline V gene sequence: CDR1 DFQATT, CDR2 SNEGSKA (reference sequence). CDR3 residues: CSLRGPGGNTDMQFF. The CDR3 DNA reads as TGCAGCCTACGGGGCCCAGGGGGGAACACAGATATGCAGTTCTTC.

The chain is built from TRBV20-1 and TRBJ2-7; D is ambiguous. Deletions cut 1 base from V and 2 bases from J, with 12 bases between. From germline, CDR1 is DFQATT and CDR2 SNEGSKA (reference sequence). CDR3 length: 14 amino acids. The CDR3 is CSARAAWSPYEQYF. The CDR3 coding sequence is TGCAGTGCTAGAGCGGCTTGGTCTCCCTACGAGCAGTACTTC.

This clonotype appeared a few times. The V gene is TRBV28, the J gene TRBJ2-7; D tentatively reads TRBD1 or TRBD2 (5 bases each). Germline V gene sequence: CDR1 MDHEN, CDR2 SYDVKM. The CDR3 loop spans 14 amino acids. Trimming removed 8 bases at V and 4 bases at J, with 18 bases between. As DNA, the CDR3 is TGTGCCAGCCGATACTCCGGGACCCCATACGAGCAGTACTTC. Translated, it gives CASRYSGTPYEQYF.

This chain uses TRBV20-1 with TRBJ2-3; D possibly corresponds to TRBD1 (7 bases). CDR3 length equals 14 residues. Germline lookup yields CDR1 DFQATT and CDR2 SNEGSKA (reference sequence). Trimming stripped 0 bases from V and 5 bases from J, with 12 bases between. The CDR3 here is CSARDGQGGDTQYF. In nucleotides, the CDR3 is TGCAGTGCTAGAGATGGTCAGGGGGGAGATACGCAGTATTTT.

This clonotype appeared a few times. The chain uses TRBV7-2 and TRBJ2-7; TRBD2 aligns across 7 bases. The ends lost 5 bases at V and 0 bases at J; junction bases unmatched: 10. The CDR3 has 16 residues. CDR1 and CDR2 (germline): SGHTA, FQGNSA. CDR3 bases: TGTGCCAGCAGCATAACTAGCGCTCCCAGCTCCTACGAGCAGTACTTC. Its translation is CASSITSAPSSYEQYF.

This clonotype was seen only a few times. This chain links TRBV15 with TRBJ2-1; no definite D call. The germline V gene encodes CDR1 LNHNV and CDR2 YYDKDF (reference sequence). The CDR3 contains 13 residues. Deletions cut 8 bases from V and 0 bases from J, with 8 bases between. The CDR3 here is CATSTGSYNEQFF. The CDR3 region has the DNA TGTGCCACCTCCACTGGCTCCTACAATGAGCAGTTCTTC.

The chain couples TRBV12-3 or TRBV12-4 to TRBJ1-4, with D unresolved. Deletions cut 7 bases from V and 8 bases from J, with 11 bases between. CDR3 length: 12 residues. In nucleotides, the CDR3 is TGTGCCAGCACCGAAAGTTGGGAAAAACTGTTTTTT. It is translated as CASTESWEKLFF.

This chain links TRBV29-1 with TRBJ2-5; weak D call: TRBD2 (5 bases). Germline CDR1 SQVTM, CDR2 ANQGSEA. This CDR3 spans 13 amino acids. The V end was cut by 6 bases, the J end by 6 bases, with 17 bases between. The CDR3 loop reads CSVSEGGLKTQYF. As DNA, the CDR3 is TGCAGCGTGTCCGAGGGTGGGTTGAAGACCCAGTACTTC. The full variable domain, in which reference TRBV29-1 and TRBJ2-5 provide the parts outside the CDR3, is SAVISQKPSRDICQRGTSLTIQCQVDSQVTMMFWYRQQPGQSLTLIATANQGSEATYESGFVIDKFPISRPNLTFSTLTVSNMSPEDSSIYLCSVSEGGLKTQYFGPGTRLLVL.

V and J are TRBV29-1 and TRBJ1-1; weak D call: TRBD1 (6 bases). CDR1 is SQVTM and CDR2 is ANQGSEA in the germline V gene. The length of the CDR3 is 13 residues. V was clipped by 6 bases and J by 0 bases, with 11 bases between them. The CDR3 loop is CSVSDRMNTEAFF. Written as DNA, the CDR3 is TGCAGCGTGTCGGACAGAATGAACACTGAAGCTTTCTTT.

This chain uses TRBV6-6 with TRBJ2-6; a weak D match, TRBD2 (7 bases). V shed 4 bases and J shed 0 bases, with 13 bases lying between them. This CDR3 region has 17 residues. Looked up from germline, CDR1 is MNHNY and CDR2 is SVGAGI (reference sequence). The CDR3 sequence is CASSSGGAGSGANVLTF. The CDR3, as DNA: TGTGCCAGCAGTTCGGGGGGCGCCGGCTCTGGGGCCAACGTCCTGACTTTC.

The J gene is TRBJ2-7, the V gene TRBV9; 12 nucleotides line up with TRBD2. The CDR3 length is 16 residues. Germline CDR1 SGDLS, CDR2 YYNGEE. The V gene end was trimmed by 0 bases and the J gene end by 3 bases; junction bases not matched to a gene: 4. The CDR3 sequence is CASSVAAGLAGYEQYF. CDR3 coding DNA: TGTGCCAGCAGCGTAGCAGCGGGACTAGCGGGCTACGAGCAGTACTTC.